Listed below are T cell receptor beta chains from one sample, sequenced in a study of T-cell memory formation after mild COVID-19. TCRdb ran MiXCR on the 5' RACE reads and lists one entry per CDR3 protein. Of hundreds of thousands of distinct CDR3 sequences in the sample, roughly 18% were seen once. The sequenced sample consisted of PBMCs or a T cell subset sorted from them (not recorded which). These receptors were collected from a man between 18 and 35 years old who had mild COVID-19 (a few samples of this study predate the infection). Cell type and time point are not known. Each CDR3 is given with its conserved first and last residue. D genes are given only for firm matches. Only some rows state a clone size, as once, few, many or a class for expanded clones.

TRBV3-1	TRBD2	many	TRBJ2-2	CASSFGLASGELFF	TGTGCCAGCAGCTTCGGACTAGCATCCGGGGAGCTGTTTTTT
TRBV3-1	TRBD1	few	TRBJ2-5	CASSPGQGSGRETQYF	TGTGCCAGCAGCCCCGGACAGGGTTCGGGGCGAGAGACCCAGTACTTC
TRBV12-3/TRBV12-4	-	few	TRBJ2-1	CASGTANYNEQFF	TGTGCCAGCGGGACGGCTAATTACAATGAGCAGTTCTTC
TRBV5-6	-	once	TRBJ1-2	CASSRDQGGYGYTF	TGTGCCAGCAGCAGAGATCAAGGGGGCTATGGCTACACCTTC
TRBV7-2	-	many	TRBJ1-2	CASSLGFPNYGYTF	TGTGCCAGCAGCTTGGGGTTCCCTAACTATGGCTACACCTTC
TRBV27	TRBD2	few	TRBJ2-5	CASSLLGTSRETQYF	TGTGCCAGCAGTTTATTGGGGACTAGCAGGGAGACCCAGTACTTC
TRBV6-5	-	few	TRBJ1-4	CASSFESTNEKLFF	TGTGCCAGCAGTTTCGAGAGTACAAATGAAAAACTGTTTTTT
TRBV18	-	few	TRBJ2-3	CASSPWSGTDTQYF	TGTGCCAGCTCACCATGGTCGGGCACAGATACGCAGTATTTT
TRBV4-1	-	few	TRBJ2-1	CASSQPQGLFQFF	TGCGCCAGCAGCCAACCCCAGGGTCTCTTCCAGTTCTTC
TRBV7-6	TRBD1	many	TRBJ2-1	CASSFGQGSYNEQFF	TGTGCCAGCAGCTTCGGACAGGGCTCCTACAATGAGCAGTTCTTC
TRBV7-6	TRBD1	-	TRBJ1-1	CASSLARGSSDTEAFF	TGTGCCAGCAGCCTCGCCAGGGGGTCCTCGGACACTGAAGCTTTCTTT
TRBV5-1	-	many	TRBJ2-5	CASSAGTSQETQYF	TGCGCCAGCAGCGCGGGGACCTCCCAAGAGACCCAGTACTTC
TRBV5-1	TRBD1	-	TRBJ2-2	CASSFMTGANTGELFF	TGCGCCAGCAGCTTTATGACAGGGGCGAACACCGGGGAGCTGTTTTTT
TRBV14	TRBD2	few	TRBJ2-3	CASSPLTSGIDHTQYF	TGTGCCAGCAGCCCTCTGACTAGCGGGATTGATCATACGCAGTATTTT
TRBV9	-	many	TRBJ2-5	CASSVAVGETQYF	TGTGCCAGCAGCGTAGCTGTGGGAGAGACCCAGTACTTC
TRBV6-2/TRBV6-3	-	-	TRBJ2-5	CASGGGLFIGETQYF	TGTGCCAGTGGCGGAGGACTCTTCATCGGGGAGACCCAGTACTTC
TRBV9	TRBD2	-	TRBJ2-7	CASSVFWTSGIYEQYF	TGTGCCAGCAGCGTATTTTGGACTAGCGGGATCTACGAGCAGTACTTC
TRBV7-9	-	few	TRBJ2-5	CASSAPTIQETQYF	TGTGCCAGCAGCGCCCCGACTATTCAAGAGACCCAGTACTTC
TRBV7-2	-	few	TRBJ1-2	CASSLEGRGNYGYTF	TGTGCCAGCAGCTTAGAGGGACGGGGGAACTATGGCTACACCTTC
TRBV12-3/TRBV12-4	TRBD2	-	TRBJ2-1	CATGLAGGNEQFF	TGTGCCACCGGACTAGCGGGGGGCAATGAGCAGTTCTTC
TRBV4-1	TRBD1	few	TRBJ2-1	CASSLQGNQEQFF	TGCGCCAGCAGCTTACAGGGGAATCAAGAGCAGTTCTTC
TRBV7-9	-	few	TRBJ2-1	CASSLVLGNPNEQFF	TGTGCCAGCAGCTTGGTATTGGGTAACCCCAATGAGCAGTTCTTC
TRBV5-1	TRBD2	few	TRBJ2-2	CASSLWTSDTGELFF	TGCGCCAGCAGCTTATGGACTAGCGACACCGGGGAGCTGTTTTTT
TRBV27	-	-	TRBJ1-2	CASRGRTWDYYGYTF	TGTGCCAGCAGGGGGCGTACCTGGGATTATTATGGCTACACCTTC
TRBV7-2	-	few	TRBJ2-2	CASTLYGELFF	TGTGCCAGCACCCTTTACGGGGAGCTGTTTTTT
TRBV28	-	-	TRBJ1-2	CASSPRPRETGYTF	TGTGCCAGCAGCCCAAGACCCCGAGAGACGGGCTACACCTTC
TRBV6-2/TRBV6-3	TRBD2	-	TRBJ2-1	CASRTSGGASYNEQFF	TGTGCCAGTAGGACTAGCGGGGGGGCCTCCTACAATGAGCAGTTCTTC
TRBV6-6	-	few	TRBJ2-7	CASSAGPIEQYF	TGTGCCAGCTCCGCCGGACCGATCGAGCAGTACTTC
TRBV20-1	-	-	TRBJ1-1	CSARGKIRDTEAFF	TGCAGTGCTAGGGGGAAGATAAGGGACACTGAAGCTTTCTTT
TRBV7-9	-	-	TRBJ1-2	CASSSGDFYGYTF	TGTGCCAGCAGCTCCGGGGACTTCTATGGCTACACCTTC
TRBV7-9	TRBD1	-	TRBJ1-5	CASSSGQGLISQPQHF	TGTGCCAGCAGCTCTGGACAGGGTCTAATTAGTCAGCCCCAGCATTTT
TRBV15	TRBD1	many	TRBJ2-6	CATSRGTGGVVANVLTF	TGTGCCACCAGCAGAGGGACAGGGGGCGTCGTGGCCAACGTCCTGACTTTC
TRBV5-1	-	few	TRBJ2-3	CASSIPDSASTDTQYF	TGCGCCAGCAGCATTCCGGACAGTGCTAGCACAGATACGCAGTATTTT